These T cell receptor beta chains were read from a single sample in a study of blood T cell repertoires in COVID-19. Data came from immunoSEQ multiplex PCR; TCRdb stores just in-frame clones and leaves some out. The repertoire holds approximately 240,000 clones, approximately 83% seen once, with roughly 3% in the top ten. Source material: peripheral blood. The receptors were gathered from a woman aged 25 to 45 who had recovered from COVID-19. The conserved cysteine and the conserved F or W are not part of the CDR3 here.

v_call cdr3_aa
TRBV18 ASSPTSGINEQF
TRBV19 ASSGVWETQY
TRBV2 ASIYSLNQPQH
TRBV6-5 ASSYVDNYGYT
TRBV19 ASTPEFFQEGYGYT
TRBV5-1 ASSSTGRQETQY
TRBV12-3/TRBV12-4 ASRTGSSPLH
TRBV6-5 ASSYGSGNSPLH
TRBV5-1 ASSLAGTGNRNTEAF
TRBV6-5 ASKTAMGPGNEQF
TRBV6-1 ASSDEKTGPQETQY
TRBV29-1 SVFVSSPHEQY
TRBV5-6 ASSLGGGEQGYT
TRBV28 ASLPGVNSPLH
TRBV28 ASSPTAGTGNSPLH
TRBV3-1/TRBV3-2 ASSQSGMGNEQF
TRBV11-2 ASSLFRTGPHEQY
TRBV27 ASSLFGREAPHNEQF
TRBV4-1 ASSRPPGDTQY